This T cell receptor beta chain was documented in a study of cytomegalovirus exposure and HLA in healthy donors. V dropped 2 bases and J dropped 2 bases, with 7 bases sitting between them. Per the germline V gene, CDR1 is MGHRA and CDR2 is YSYEKL. There are 13 residues in the CDR3. PCR used 60 Vbeta primers and 13 Jbeta primers. TCRdb keeps only in-frame clones here, not all; method: immunoSEQ multiplex PCR. Of around 140,000 clones listed, about 66% are singletons. Material: PBMCs. The origin of this receptor is a male donor in good health and CMV-seronegative. The V call is TRBV4-1, the J call TRBJ2-7, with no clear D. The CDR3 sequence is CASSQPQAYEQYF. The CDR3 nucleotides read TGCGCCAGCAGCCAACCACAAGCCTACGAGCAGTACTTC.